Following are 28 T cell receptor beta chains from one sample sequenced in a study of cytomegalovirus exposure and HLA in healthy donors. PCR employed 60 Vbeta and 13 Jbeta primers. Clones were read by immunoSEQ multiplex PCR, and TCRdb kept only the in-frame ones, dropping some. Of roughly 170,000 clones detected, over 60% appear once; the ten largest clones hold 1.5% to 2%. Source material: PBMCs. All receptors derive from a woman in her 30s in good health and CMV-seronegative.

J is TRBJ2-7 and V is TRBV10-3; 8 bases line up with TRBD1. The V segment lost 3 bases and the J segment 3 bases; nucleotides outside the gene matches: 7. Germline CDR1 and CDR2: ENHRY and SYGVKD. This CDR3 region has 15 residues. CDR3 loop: CAISDPDRAGYEQYF. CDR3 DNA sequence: TGTGCCATCAGTGACCCGGACAGGGCGGGCTACGAGCAGTACTTC.

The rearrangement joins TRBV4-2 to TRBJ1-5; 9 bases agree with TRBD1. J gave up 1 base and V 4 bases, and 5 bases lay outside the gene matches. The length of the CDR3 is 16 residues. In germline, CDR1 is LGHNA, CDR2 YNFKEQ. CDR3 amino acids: CASSLLTGGSNQPQHF. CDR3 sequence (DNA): TGTGCCAGCAGCCTCTTGACAGGGGGAAGCAATCAGCCCCAGCATTTT.

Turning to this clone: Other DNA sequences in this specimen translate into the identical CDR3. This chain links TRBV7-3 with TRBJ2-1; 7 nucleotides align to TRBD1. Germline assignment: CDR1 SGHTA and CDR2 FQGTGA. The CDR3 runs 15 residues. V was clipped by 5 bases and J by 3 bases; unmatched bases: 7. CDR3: CASSPPGQRYNEQFF. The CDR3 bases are TGTGCCAGCAGCCCCCCGGGACAGCGCTACAATGAGCAGTTCTTC.

The CDR3 sequence: CASSPRGYQENFRNYGYTF. The CDR3 DNA reads as TGTGCCAGCAGTCCGCGGGGCTATCAGGAGAATTTCCGTAACTATGGCTACACCTTC. V gene TRBV2 combines with J gene TRBJ1-2, with D possibly matching TRBD1 (5 bases). The CDR3 loop spans 19 amino acids. Germline V gives CDR1 SNHLY, CDR2 FYNNEI. V lost 5 bases to trimming and J lost 1 base, with 26 bases between them.

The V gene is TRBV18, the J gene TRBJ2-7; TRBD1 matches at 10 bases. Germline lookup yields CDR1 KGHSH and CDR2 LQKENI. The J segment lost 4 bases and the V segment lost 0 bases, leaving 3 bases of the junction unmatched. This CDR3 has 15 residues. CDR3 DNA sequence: TGTGCCAGCTCACCACCCGGGACAGGGGATTACGAGCAGTACTTC. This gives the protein CASSPPGTGDYEQYF. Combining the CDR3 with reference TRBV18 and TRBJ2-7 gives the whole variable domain NAGVMQNPRHLVRRRGQEARLRCSPMKGHSHVYWYRQLPEEGLKFMVYLQKENIIDESGMPKERFSAEFPKEGPSILRIQQVVRGDSAAYFCASSPPGTGDYEQYFGPGTRLTVT.

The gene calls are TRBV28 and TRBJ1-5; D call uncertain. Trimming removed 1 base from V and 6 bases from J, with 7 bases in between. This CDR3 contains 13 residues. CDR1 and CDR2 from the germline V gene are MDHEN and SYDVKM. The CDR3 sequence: CASSLLSGQPQHF. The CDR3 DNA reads TGTGCCAGCAGTTTATTGAGTGGTCAGCCCCAGCATTTT.

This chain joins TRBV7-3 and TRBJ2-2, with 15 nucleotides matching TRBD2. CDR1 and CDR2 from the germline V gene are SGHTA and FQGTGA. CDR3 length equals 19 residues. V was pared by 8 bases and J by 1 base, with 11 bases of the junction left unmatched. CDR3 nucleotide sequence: TGTGCCAGCGCCAGCGTGGGACTAGCGGGGGGAGGGAACACCGGGGAGCTGTTTTTT. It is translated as CASASVGLAGGGNTGELFF.

The chain's CDR3 is CSVEAPTGGWQETQYF. The CDR3, as DNA: TGCAGCGTTGAAGCCCCGACAGGGGGGTGGCAAGAGACCCAGTACTTC. V is TRBV29-1 and J is TRBJ2-5, with 9 bases matching TRBD1. This CDR3 region has 16 residues. V lost 1 base, J lost 2 bases, and 8 bases stayed unmatched. Looked up from germline, CDR1 is SQVTM and CDR2 is ANQGSEA. Supplemented by reference TRBV29-1 and TRBJ2-5, the full variable domain reads SAVISQKPSRDICQRGTSLTIQCQVDSQVTMMFWYRQQPGQSLTLIATANQGSEATYESGFVIDKFPISRPNLTFSTLTVSNMSPEDSSIYLCSVEAPTGGWQETQYFGPGTRLLVL.

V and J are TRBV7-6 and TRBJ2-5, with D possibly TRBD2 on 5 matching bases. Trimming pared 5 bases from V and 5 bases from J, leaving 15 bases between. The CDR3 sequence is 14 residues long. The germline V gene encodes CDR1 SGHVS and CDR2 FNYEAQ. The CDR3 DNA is TGTGCCAGCAGCCTTACTAGGATGGAGGAGACCCAGTACTTC. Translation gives CASSLTRMEETQYF.

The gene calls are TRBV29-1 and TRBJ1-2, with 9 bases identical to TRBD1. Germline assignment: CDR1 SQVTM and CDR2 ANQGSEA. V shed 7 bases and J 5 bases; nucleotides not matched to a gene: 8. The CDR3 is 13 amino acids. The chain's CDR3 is CSAEPTGGYGYTF. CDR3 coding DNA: TGCAGCGCCGAACCGACAGGGGGTTATGGCTACACCTTC.

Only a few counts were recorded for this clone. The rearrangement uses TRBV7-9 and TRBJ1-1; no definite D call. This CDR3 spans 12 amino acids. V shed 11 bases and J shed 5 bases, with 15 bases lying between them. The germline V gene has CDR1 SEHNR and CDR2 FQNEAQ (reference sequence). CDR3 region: CALLGRGTEAFF. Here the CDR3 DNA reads TGTGCCCTATTAGGGCGGGGAACTGAAGCTTTCTTT.

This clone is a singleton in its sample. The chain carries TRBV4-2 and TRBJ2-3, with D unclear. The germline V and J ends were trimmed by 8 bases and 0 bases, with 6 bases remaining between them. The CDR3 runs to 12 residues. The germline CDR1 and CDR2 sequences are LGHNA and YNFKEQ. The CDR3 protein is CASGLSTDTQYF. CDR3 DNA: TGTGCCAGCGGGCTTAGCACAGATACGCAGTATTTT.

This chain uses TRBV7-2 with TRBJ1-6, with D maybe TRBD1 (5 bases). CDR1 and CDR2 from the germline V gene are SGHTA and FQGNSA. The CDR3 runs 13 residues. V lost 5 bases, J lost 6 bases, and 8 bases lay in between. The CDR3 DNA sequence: TGTGCCAGCAGCCAGGGCCCTAATTCACCCCTCCACTTT. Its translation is CASSQGPNSPLHF.

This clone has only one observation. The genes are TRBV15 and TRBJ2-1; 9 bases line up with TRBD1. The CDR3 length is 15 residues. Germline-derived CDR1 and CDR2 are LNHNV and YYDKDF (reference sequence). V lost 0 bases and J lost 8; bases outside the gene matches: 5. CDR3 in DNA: TGTGCCACCAGCAGAGATCCGGGACAGGGCTATGAGCAGTTCTTC. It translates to CATSRDPGQGYEQFF.

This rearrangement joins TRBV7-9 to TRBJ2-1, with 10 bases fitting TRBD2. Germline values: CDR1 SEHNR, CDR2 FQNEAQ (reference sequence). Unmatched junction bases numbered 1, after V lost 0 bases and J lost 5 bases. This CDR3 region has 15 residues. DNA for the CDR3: TGTGCCAGCAGCTTAGCCGGACTAGCGGACAATGAGCAGTTCTTC. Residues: CASSLAGLADNEQFF. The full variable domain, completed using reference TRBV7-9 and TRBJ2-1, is DTGVSQNPRHKITKRGQNVTFRCDPISEHNRLYWYRQTLGQGPEFLTYFQNEAQLEKSRLLSDRFSAERPKGSFSTLEIQRTEQGDSAMYLCASSLAGLADNEQFFGPGTRLTVL.

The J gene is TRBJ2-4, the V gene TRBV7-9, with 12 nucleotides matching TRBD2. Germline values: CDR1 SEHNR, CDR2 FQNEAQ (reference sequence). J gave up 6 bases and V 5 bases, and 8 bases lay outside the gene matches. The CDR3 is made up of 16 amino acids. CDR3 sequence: CASSPGLAGLINIQYF. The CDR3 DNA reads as TGTGCCAGCAGCCCGGGACTAGCGGGCCTGATAAACATTCAGTACTTC.

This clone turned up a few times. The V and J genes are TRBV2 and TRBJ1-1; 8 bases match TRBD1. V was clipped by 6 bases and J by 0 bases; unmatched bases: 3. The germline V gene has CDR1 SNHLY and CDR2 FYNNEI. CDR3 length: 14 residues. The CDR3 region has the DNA TGTGCCAGCAGGGTGGACAGGGTGAACACTGAAGCTTTCTTT. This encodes CASRVDRVNTEAFF.

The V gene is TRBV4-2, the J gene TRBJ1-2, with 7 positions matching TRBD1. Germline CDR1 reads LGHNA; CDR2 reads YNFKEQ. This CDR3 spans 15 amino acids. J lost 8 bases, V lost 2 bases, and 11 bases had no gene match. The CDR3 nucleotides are TGTGCCAGCAGCCAATCTGACAGGGCGGTAAAAGGCTACACCTTC. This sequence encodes CASSQSDRAVKGYTF.

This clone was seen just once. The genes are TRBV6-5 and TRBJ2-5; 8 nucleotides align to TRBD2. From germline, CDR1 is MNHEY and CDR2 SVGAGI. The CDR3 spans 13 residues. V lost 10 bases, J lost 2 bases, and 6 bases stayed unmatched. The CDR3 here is CATSGGLQETQYF. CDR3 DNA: TGTGCCACCTCGGGAGGGCTGCAAGAGACCCAGTACTTC.

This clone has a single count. CDR3 region: CAISESAGGVYGYTF. The CDR3 DNA follows: TGTGCCATCAGTGAGTCGGCTGGGGGCGTCTATGGCTACACCTTC. The rearrangement joins TRBV10-3 to TRBJ1-2, with a weak D call TRBD1 (6 bases). This CDR3 is 15 amino acids long. V gave up 0 bases and J gave up 4 bases, with 12 bases separating them. Germline CDR1 is ENHRY and CDR2 is SYGVKD.

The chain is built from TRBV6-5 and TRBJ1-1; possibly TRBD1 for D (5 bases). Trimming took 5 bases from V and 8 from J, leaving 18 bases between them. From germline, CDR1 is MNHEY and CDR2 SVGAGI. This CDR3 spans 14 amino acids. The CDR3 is CASSAGRGIEEAFF. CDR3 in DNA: TGTGCCAGCAGTGCCGGGAGGGGAATTGAGGAAGCTTTCTTT.

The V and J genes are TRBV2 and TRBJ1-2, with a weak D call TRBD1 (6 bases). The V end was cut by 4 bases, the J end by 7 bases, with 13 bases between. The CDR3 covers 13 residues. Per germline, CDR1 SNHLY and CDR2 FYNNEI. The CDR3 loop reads CASSVDSAGGYTF. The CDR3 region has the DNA TGTGCCAGCAGTGTGGACAGTGCGGGTGGCTACACCTTC.

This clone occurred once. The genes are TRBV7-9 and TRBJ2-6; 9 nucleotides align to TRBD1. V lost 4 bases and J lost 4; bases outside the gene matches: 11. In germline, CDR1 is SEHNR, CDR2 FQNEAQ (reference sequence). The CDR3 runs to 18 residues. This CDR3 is CASSSTGGRVSGANVLTF. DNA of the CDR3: TGTGCCAGCAGCTCTACAGGGGGCAGAGTTAGCGGGGCCAACGTCCTGACTTTC.

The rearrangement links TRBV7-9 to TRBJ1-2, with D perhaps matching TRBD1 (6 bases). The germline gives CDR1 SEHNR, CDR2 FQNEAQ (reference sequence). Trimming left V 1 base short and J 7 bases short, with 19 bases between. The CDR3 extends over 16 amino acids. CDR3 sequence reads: CASSLEGAGAASGYTF. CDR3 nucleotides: TGTGCCAGCAGCTTAGAAGGTGCGGGGGCCGCGTCTGGCTACACCTTC.

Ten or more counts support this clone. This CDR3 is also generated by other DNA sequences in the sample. The CDR3 DNA follows: TGTGCCAGTAGTCGACGGGGGGTCACTGAAGCTTTCTTT. It is translated as CASSRRGVTEAFF. V usage is TRBV19 and J usage is TRBJ1-1; possibly TRBD1 for D (5 bases). V lost 5 bases to trimming and J lost 4 bases, with 11 bases between them. Germline loops: CDR1 LNHDA, CDR2 SQIVND (reference sequence). The CDR3 runs 13 residues.

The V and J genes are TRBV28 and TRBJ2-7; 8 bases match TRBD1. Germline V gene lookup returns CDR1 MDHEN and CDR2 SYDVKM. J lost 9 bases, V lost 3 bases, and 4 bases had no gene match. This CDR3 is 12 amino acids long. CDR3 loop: CASSFRQGRQYF. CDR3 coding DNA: TGTGCCAGCAGTTTCCGACAGGGGAGGCAGTACTTC.

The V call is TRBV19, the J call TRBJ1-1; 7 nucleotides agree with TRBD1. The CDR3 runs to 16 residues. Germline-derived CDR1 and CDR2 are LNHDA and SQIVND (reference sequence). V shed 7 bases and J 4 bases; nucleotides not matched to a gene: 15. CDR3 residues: CASTNAPSQGGTEAFF. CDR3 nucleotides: TGTGCCAGTACCAATGCCCCAAGCCAGGGGGGCACTGAAGCTTTCTTT.

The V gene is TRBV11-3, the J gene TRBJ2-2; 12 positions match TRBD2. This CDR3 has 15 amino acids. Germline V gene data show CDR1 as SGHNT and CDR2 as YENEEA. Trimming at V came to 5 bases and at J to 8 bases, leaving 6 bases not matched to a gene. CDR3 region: CASSPGLAGSGELFF. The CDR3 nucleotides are TGTGCCAGCAGCCCTGGACTAGCGGGGTCGGGGGAGCTGTTTTTT.